The clone carrying this TCR beta chain was recorded many times. Its antigen is not known. This sample stems from a study of T cells in Graves' hyperthyroidism and ophthalmopathy. Overall study context: Prior to any treatment, at the point of initial diagnosis, peripheral blood was collected.

Study-wide findings and caveats: Most clonotypes expanded in thyroid above 0.001 were likewise present in blood.

The germline V and J ends were trimmed by 5 bases and 1 base, with 15 bases remaining between them. Germline V CDR1 and CDR2: DFQATT, SNEGSKA (reference sequence). The CDR3 consists of 15 residues. RNA transcripts served as the template for amplifying TCR beta CDR3 regions. The HTBI primer set drove a first-round RT-PCR of the TCR CDR3. Via MiXCR, TCRdb re-called the multiplex PCR reads, giving one row per CDR3 protein. The data hold around 600,000 distinct CDR3 sequences, with over 12% observed a single time. Uncontrolled infection, other autoimmune disease, pregnancy or lactation excluded patients. Out of 10 ml of fresh peripheral blood came the PBMCs.

The receptor's source is a woman aged 18-29 years with Graves' ophthalmopathy. The chain links TRBV20-1 to TRBJ2-1; the D gene is possibly TRBD2 (6 bases). The sample comprised blood. This CDR3 is CSARARETSYNEQFF. CDR3 DNA: TGCAGTGCTCGGGCACGGGAGACTTCCTACAATGAGCAGTTCTTC.